Sequencing of this T cell receptor (beta chain) was carried out in a study of human T cells and chemical hapten exposure (dated by TCRdb to about 2021). Context from the whole study: Libraries were pooled for sequencing, and variation in per-sample TCR yields was attributed mainly to small differences in library volumes within the pool. Both TCR alpha and TCR beta chains were sequenced from each blood RNA sample. The study tracked peripheral blood TCR repertoire changes in vivo during primary and secondary sensitization to the hapten diphenylcyclopropenone (DPC) in alopecia patients.

From cysteine to phenylalanine, the CDR3 is 16 amino acids long. Only the CDR3 part of the read is kept: 48 bases, read in frame from the first base. CDR1 and CDR2 (SGHRS, YFSETQ) derive from the germline V gene. After removal of 4 bases from V and 2 bases from J, the junction retains 3 bases not matched to a gene. The library was built by means of RACE. For sequencing, a NextSeq 500 was employed. During library preparation, unique molecular identifiers were attached to individual cDNA molecules so that TCRs could be counted in a quantitative, reproducible way. Regarding the original processing steps: A median of roughly 100,000 TCRs per sample was observed, with a range of about 20,000 to 750,000. V, J and CDR3 annotation of the TCR reads was carried out using the Decombinator software suite. For the PS versus PT1 abundance plots, all samples were subsampled to the same number of TCRs (28,000). Expanded TCRs were defined as absent before sensitization and observed at least eight times at the 2-week time point. Starting from the raw public reads, TCRdb applied fastp trimming at Q25, assembled clones with MiXCR and retained in-frame beta chains. Identical CDR3 protein sequences are pooled into one entry, listed with their most common genes and DNA. The V and J calls reflect TCRdb's pipeline rather than the authors' work. Here the sample has some 65,000 distinct CDR3 sequences; around 6.3% occur a single time. Around 3.4% of the sample lies in the top ten.

The time point label here, explained by the study, means: healthy volunteer bleed at 6 weeks. Unfractionated whole blood was collected in Tempus Blood RNA tubes, and total RNA was extracted from that blood. Four or five healthy volunteers acted as controls for TCR sequencing and had blood drawn at day 0, 2 weeks and 6 weeks. Concerning this clonotype: This clone's antigen is unknown. No base quality information exists; no much larger clone differs at one position.

What the study reported, not specific to this receptor: Repeated subsampling changed both the strength of the expansion versus patch-test correlation and the threshold at which the correlation became significant. DPC sensitization did not change the number of TCRs with a frequency above 1 in 1000, and there was no evidence of changes in global repertoire structure.

This receptor chain uses TRBV5-1 and TRBJ2-1, with TRBD2 identical over 13 junction bases. Specimen: whole blood. The receptor was derived from a female donor in good health. Some clones in this sample may be carry-over from other donors' samples. The CDR3 region has the sequence CASSRTSGSTYNEQFF. The DNA reads TGCGCCAGCAGCCGGACTAGCGGGAGTACCTACAATGAGCAGTTCTTC. Reference TRBV5-1 and TRBJ2-1 proteins supply the regions before and after the CDR3; the full variable domain is: KAGVTQTPRYLIKTRGQQVTLSCSPISGHRSVSWYQQTPGQGLQFLFEYFSETQRNKGNFPGRFSGRQFSNSRSEMNVSTLELGDSALYLCASSRTSGSTYNEQFFGPGTRLTVL.